The clone carrying this T cell receptor beta chain has more than one count but fewer than ten. The antigen is not known. Mouse gene names and germline throughout. Read coverage stops 1 residue before the CDR3 terminus; the germline J gene supplies the remainder. The sample originates from a study of tissue T cells after allogeneic stem cell transplantation. Study conclusions and caveats: Shared clones across patients were few; motif clustering revealed tissue-specific shared signatures. Alloreactivity or antigen specificity of tissue TCRs was not determined; some clones might be host cells.

Time point here: mouse harvest day 7 after allogeneic transplant. Mouse grafts combined 10^7 T-cell-depleted bone marrow cells with 10^6 splenic CD5+ T cells. Tissues came from B6→BALB/c major-mismatch GVHD mice at day 7 or 14. Sequenced by immunoSEQ multiplex PCR; TCRdb stores in-frame clones only, minus some. The data contain 7,000 to 8,500 clones, roughly 47% of them singletons. The germline gives CDR1 NSHNY, CDR2 SYGAGN. The CDR3 extends over 13 amino acids. Trimming pared 4 bases from V and 4 bases from J, leaving 11 bases between. The V and J genes are TRBV13-1 and TRBJ1-2; TRBD1 is a possible D gene (6 bases). What was sequenced was lymph node tissue. The TCR originated in a female BALB/c mouse given C57BL/6 T cells with graft-versus-host disease after an allogeneic hematopoietic cell transplant. The part of the CDR3 DNA that was read is TGTGCCAGCAGTCCACAGGGAAGCTCCGACTACACC. It translates to CASSPQGSSDYT. In full, the CDR3 is CASSPQGSSDYTF.